These 23 T cell receptor beta chains originate from one sample sequenced in a study of blood T cell repertoires in COVID-19. Method: immunoSEQ multiplex PCR; TCRdb's copy keeps in-frame clones and lacks some. Counted here are about 20,000 clones, approximately 88% occurring once; the ten biggest clones make up 6%. Sequencing was performed on peripheral blood. The receptors derive from a human donor in a cohort sampled during active COVID-19.

V usage is TRBV19 and J usage is TRBJ2-3; 10 positions agree with TRBD2. Per germline, CDR1 LNHDA and CDR2 SQIVND (reference sequence). Trimming removed 5 bases from V and 4 bases from J; junction bases left unmatched: 6. This CDR3 is 15 amino acids long. The CDR3 loop reads CASSAPGLASDTQYF. The CDR3 bases are TGTGCCAGTAGTGCCCCGGGACTAGCGTCAGATACGCAGTATTTT.

This clone was observed a few times. The chain links TRBV9 to TRBJ1-2; 11 nucleotides match TRBD1. J was trimmed by 0 bases and V by 3 bases; bases with no gene match: 1. CDR1 and CDR2 (germline): SGDLS, YYNGEE. The CDR3 runs 15 residues. The CDR3 coding sequence is TGTGCCAGCAGCGCGGGACAGGGGGCTAACTATGGCTACACCTTC. Protein sequence: CASSAGQGANYGYTF.

This chain joins TRBV2 and TRBJ2-7; TRBD1 matches at 8 bases. J gave up 0 bases and V 7 bases, and 8 bases lay outside the gene matches. From germline, CDR1 is SNHLY and CDR2 FYNNEI. This CDR3 is built from 15 residues. This CDR3 reads CASTDRDRTSYEQYF. CDR3 sequence (DNA): TGTGCCAGCACCGACCGGGACAGGACCTCCTACGAGCAGTACTTC.

The V and J genes are TRBV5-1 and TRBJ2-1; 7 bases map to TRBD2. V lost 2 bases to trimming and J lost 1 base; unmatched junction nucleotides: 3. Germline V gene lookup returns CDR1 SGHRS and CDR2 YFSETQ. There are 15 residues in the CDR3. CDR3 in DNA: TGCGCCAGCAGCTTCACTAGCGAGTCCTACAATGAGCAGTTCTTC. As protein: CASSFTSESYNEQFF.

This chain links TRBV5-1 with TRBJ1-5; no firm D call. Germline V gene lookup returns CDR1 SGHRS and CDR2 YFSETQ. Trimming removed 1 base from V and 4 bases from J, with 12 bases in between. The CDR3 is 15 residues long. CDR3 DNA: TGCGCCAGCAGCTTGTCCGCGGGAATAAATCAGCCCCAGCATTTT. This encodes CASSLSAGINQPQHF.

This clone was picked up one time. The chain is built from TRBV9 and TRBJ2-7, with 11 bases that match TRBD2. The ends lost 4 bases at V and 5 bases at J; junction bases unmatched: 5. From germline, CDR1 is SGDLS and CDR2 YYNGEE. The CDR3 is made up of 14 amino acids. The CDR3 DNA reads as TGTGCCAGCAGCTCGGGACTAGCGGAGCACGAGCAGTACTTC. Protein: CASSSGLAEHEQYF. The full variable domain, in which reference TRBV9 and TRBJ2-7 provide the parts outside the CDR3, is DSGVTQTPKHLITATGQRVTLRCSPRSGDLSVYWYQQSLDQGLQFLIQYYNGEERAKGNILERFSAQQFPDLHSELNLSSLELGDSALYFCASSSGLAEHEQYFGPGTRLTVT.

The V call is TRBV5-1, the J call TRBJ1-1, with 7 bases that match TRBD1. This CDR3 comprises 15 residues. From germline, CDR1 is SGHRS and CDR2 YFSETQ. With 4 bases clipped from V and 5 bases from J, the junction kept 11 bases outside the gene matches. The DNA of the CDR3 is TGCGCCAGCAGCCCCGGGACAGTCGACCTTACTGAAGCTTTCTTT. The encoded protein is CASSPGTVDLTEAFF.

V and J are TRBV13 and TRBJ1-1; unclear D gene. Trimming cost V 5 bases and J 3 bases, with 16 bases left between them. The CDR3 has 15 amino acids. Germline-derived CDR1 and CDR2 are PRHDT and FYEKMQ (reference sequence). The CDR3 here is CASSGRTVGDTEAFF. The CDR3 DNA reads as TGTGCCAGCAGCGGACGGACCGTCGGGGACACTGAAGCTTTCTTT.

The chain joins TRBV5-1 to TRBJ2-5; D not certain. Per the germline V gene, CDR1 is SGHRS and CDR2 is YFSETQ. Trimming pared 4 bases from V and 2 bases from J, leaving 12 bases between. CDR3 length: 14 amino acids. The CDR3 DNA is TGCGCCAGCAGCCCCCTTCCGCGGCAAGAGACCCAGTACTTC. It translates to CASSPLPRQETQYF.

The rearrangement links TRBV7-2 to TRBJ2-3, with D possibly TRBD1 on 6 matching bases. Trimming cost V 1 base and J 4 bases, with 9 bases left between them. This CDR3 has 14 residues. The germline V gene encodes CDR1 SGHTA and CDR2 FQGNSA. The CDR3 bases are TGTGCCAGCAGCTTAGGGGGGCCAGCAGATACGCAGTATTTT. Translating gives CASSLGGPADTQYF.

CDR3 loop: CSASGTGYEQYF. The CDR3 nucleotides are TGCAGTGCTAGTGGGACAGGGTACGAGCAGTACTTC. The genes are TRBV20-1 and TRBJ2-7, with TRBD1 identical over 9 bases. V lost 3 bases to trimming and J lost 4 bases; unmatched junction nucleotides: 1. The CDR3 length is 12 residues. Germline loops: CDR1 DFQATT, CDR2 SNEGSKA (reference sequence).

The rearrangement joins TRBV29-1 to TRBJ1-3; possibly TRBD1 for D (5 bases). V lost 6 bases to trimming and J lost 9 bases, with 15 bases between them. Per germline, CDR1 SQVTM and CDR2 ANQGSEA. The CDR3 is 12 residues long. The CDR3 DNA reads TGCAGCGTCGTCTATCGGGGGGGCACCATATATTTT. It specifies CSVVYRGGTIYF.

This clone was recorded only once. Here the CDR3 reads CASSVEKYNEQFF. Here the CDR3 DNA reads TGTGCCAGCAGCGTCGAGAAATACAATGAGCAGTTCTTC. This chain links TRBV9 with TRBJ2-1; D is ambiguous. Germline loops: CDR1 SGDLS, CDR2 YYNGEE. The CDR3 is 13 residues long. Trimming took off 2 bases at V and 4 bases at J, with 7 bases between the two ends.

The gene calls are TRBV2 and TRBJ2-7; D is unresolved. Trimming stripped 6 bases from V and 1 base from J, with 7 bases between. Germline V lookup: CDR1 SNHLY, CDR2 FYNNEI. The length of the CDR3 is 12 residues. In DNA form, the CDR3 reads TGTGCCAGCAGGCAGTATTCCTACGAGCAGTACTTC. The encoded protein is CASRQYSYEQYF.

The chain couples TRBV10-3 to TRBJ2-5, with 7 bases matching TRBD2. This CDR3 is built from 14 residues. Looked up from germline, CDR1 is ENHRY and CDR2 is SYGVKD. J was trimmed by 0 bases and V by 10 bases; bases with no gene match: 8. The CDR3 DNA is TGTGCCAGCCGGCCTACTAGCGACCAAGAGACCCAGTACTTC. This encodes CASRPTSDQETQYF.

This clone turned up a few times. The V gene is TRBV2, the J gene TRBJ1-6; D is ambiguous. This CDR3 region has 14 residues. The V and J ends lost 4 bases and 11 bases respectively, with 15 bases between them. Germline V CDR1 and CDR2: SNHLY, FYNNEI. The CDR3 sequence: CASSGEVSVPPLHF. DNA of the CDR3: TGTGCCAGCAGTGGGGAGGTATCCGTTCCACCCCTCCACTTT.

This sequence joins TRBV30 and TRBJ1-2; 7 bases match TRBD1. Germline values: CDR1 GTSNPN, CDR2 SVGIG (reference sequence). This CDR3 region has 13 residues. The J segment lost 14 bases and the V segment lost 2 bases, leaving 14 bases of the junction unmatched. In nucleotides, the CDR3 is TGTGCCTGGAGTCCCGGGACAGCCCCGCGGGCTACCTTC. It codes for CAWSPGTAPRATF. The full variable domain, rest sourced from reference TRBV30 and TRBJ1-2, is SQTIHQWPATLVQPVGSPLSLECTVEGTSNPNLYWYRQAAGRGLQLLFYSVGIGQISSEVPQNLSASRPQDRQFILSSKKLLLSDSGFYLCAWSPGTAPRATFGSGTRLTVV.

The rearrangement uses TRBV24-1 and TRBJ2-6, with D possibly being TRBD2 (5 bases). The CDR3 sequence is 19 residues long. Trimming left V 8 bases short and J 0 bases short, with 22 bases between. Per the germline V gene, CDR1 is KGHDR and CDR2 is SFDVKD. The CDR3 sequence: CATIPRRHLTSSGANVLTF. CDR3 DNA sequence: TGTGCCACCATCCCCCGGAGGCATCTCACTTCCTCTGGGGCCAACGTCCTGACTTTC.

The chain is built from TRBV6-6 and TRBJ2-1; TRBD2 matches 10 bases. The V gene end was trimmed by 10 bases and the J gene end by 1 base; junction bases not matched to a gene: 10. Germline CDR1 reads MNHNY; CDR2 reads SVGAGI (reference sequence). The CDR3 is made up of 16 amino acids. As DNA, the CDR3 is TGTGCCACGACCAGGACTAGCGGAAAGTCCTACAATGAGCAGTTCTTC. It yields the protein CATTRTSGKSYNEQFF.

The DNA for the CDR3 is TGTGCCAGCAGCTTGGGACAGGCATCCACCAAGATTAGGGAGACCCAGTACTTC. The encoded protein is CASSLGQASTKIRETQYF. The chain couples TRBV5-6 to TRBJ2-5; D perhaps matches TRBD1 (6 bases). This CDR3 has 18 residues. Trimming took 0 bases from V and 5 from J, leaving 23 bases between them. Germline V gives CDR1 SGHDT, CDR2 YYEEEE.

The V and J genes are TRBV5-4 and TRBJ2-2; no clear D. V shed 0 bases and J shed 6 bases, with 6 bases lying between them. CDR1 and CDR2 (germline): SGHNT, YYREEE (reference sequence). This CDR3 is 13 amino acids long. The CDR3 reads CASSLGSSGELFF. The DNA for the CDR3 is TGTGCCAGCAGCTTGGGTTCCTCCGGGGAGCTGTTTTTT.

This clone is a singleton in its sample. The gene calls are TRBV6-6 and TRBJ2-3, with TRBD1 identical over 7 bases. V lost 6 bases and J lost 3; bases outside the gene matches: 9. Per the germline V gene, CDR1 is MNHNY and CDR2 is SVGAGI (reference sequence). The CDR3 has 15 residues. CDR3 loop: CASSRRQGGTDTQYF. In nucleotides, the CDR3 is TGTGCCAGCAGCCGCCGACAGGGTGGGACAGATACGCAGTATTTT.

The chain couples TRBV6-5 to TRBJ2-7; D gene uncertain. Deletions cut 5 bases from V and 4 bases from J, with 9 bases between. The CDR3 contains 12 residues. Germline CDR1 reads MNHEY; CDR2 reads SVGAGI. For the CDR3, the DNA is TGTGCCAGCAGTCCACCAGCGTACGAGCAGTACTTC. It codes for CASSPPAYEQYF.